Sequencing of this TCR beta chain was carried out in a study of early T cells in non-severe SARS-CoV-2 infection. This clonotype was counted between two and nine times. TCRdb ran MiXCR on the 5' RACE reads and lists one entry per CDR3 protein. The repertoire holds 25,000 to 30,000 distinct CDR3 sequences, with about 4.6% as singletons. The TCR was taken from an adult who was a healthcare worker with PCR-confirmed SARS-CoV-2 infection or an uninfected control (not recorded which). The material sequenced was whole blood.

Here the CDR3 DNA reads TGCAGTGCTCGGGGCGGAAGCTCCTACGAGCAGTACTTC. As protein: CSARGGSSYEQYF. The chain employs TRBV20-1 and TRBJ2-7; D may be TRBD1 or TRBD2 (5 bases each). V was clipped by 5 bases and J by 0 bases, with 11 bases between them. The CDR3 length is 13 residues. CDR1 and CDR2 from the germline V gene are DFQATT and SNEGSKA (reference sequence).